Described below is a single TCR beta chain sequence and its context. Its antigen remains undetermined. Base-call qualities are not available, and no considerably larger clone is one nucleotide away. V is trimmed back by 4 bases and J by 2 bases, and the junction contains 9 bases that no gene match accounts for. The CDR3 spans 16 residues, from the cysteine through the phenylalanine. The entry retains the CDR3 DNA only, 48 bases that are in frame from base 1. CDR1 SGHDT and CDR2 YYEEEE were looked up in the germline V gene. The record originates from a study of OX40 agonist ivuxolimab in advanced cancers. Describing the broader study: Ivuxolimab was a fully human IgG2 agonistic monoclonal antibody targeting the costimulatory receptor OX40 (CD134). Intravenous ivuxolimab was administered to patients every 2 weeks at six dose levels: 0.01, 0.1, 0.3, 1.5, 3 and 10 mg/kg. Among the roughly 50 dose-escalation patients, approximately 20 had hepatocellular carcinoma, 15 or so melanoma, 9 renal cell carcinoma and 9 head and neck cancer. A male proportion of about 79% and a mean age of about 60 years, ranging from roughly 23 to 85, were recorded for the dose-escalation cohort. Prior anti-PD-1, anti-PD-L1 or anti-CTLA-4 therapy was permitted, and checkpoint inhibitors had been received by roughly two fifths of dose-escalation patients. Partial responses were achieved by three dose-escalation patients, of whom one had hepatocellular carcinoma and two had cutaneous melanoma. The purpose of peripheral TCRbeta sequencing was to test whether ivuxolimab changed TCR sequence diversity and led to clonal T-cell expansion. The monotherapy dose-escalation portion (N ≈ 55 patients) of the phase I ivuxolimab trial is reported in the paper.

Study-wide conclusions, independent of this receptor: Low levels of normalized T-cell clonal expansion were also seen in some nonresponding patients. In partial responders in the 0.1-3.0 mg/kg groups, normalized peripheral clonal expansion was found to be among the lowest, especially among CD8+ T cells. Which antigens the clonally expanded peripheral T cells were specific for was not determined. At doses of 0.1 to 3.0 mg/kg, clonal expansion of both CD4+ and CD8+ blood T cells was observed from baseline to week 6. After ivuxolimab, more expanded clones were found on average in CD8+ T cells than in CD4+ T cells.

To sequence the TCRbeta CDR3 region, genomic DNA was isolated from the sorted cells. TCRbeta CDR3 regions were sequenced using the immunoSEQ Assay. The clones in this table, taken by TCRdb from immuneACCESS, are in-frame only. Not every clone is retained; where verified, under half of the shortfall comes from an unresolved V gene, and the cause of the rest is unknown. A total of roughly 48,000 clones appear in this sample, roughly 81% of them only once. The ten largest clones capture 7.5% to 10% of the sample. The trial excluded patients who had a history of autoimmune disease or were on systemic immunosuppression. In every dose cohort, peripheral blood was drawn for TCR sequencing at baseline, cycle 4 day 1, and cycle 7 day 1. Samples came from an open-label, multicenter, first-in-human phase I dose-escalation trial of ivuxolimab. Adults with locally advanced or metastatic melanoma, renal cell, hepatocellular, or head and neck squamous cell carcinoma were enrolled in the trial. CD4+ and CD8+ T cells were sorted separately from peripheral blood before TCR sequencing.

The sequenced sample was CD4+ or CD8+ T cells sorted from blood, obtained in a trial of the OX40 agonist ivuxolimab. The source is an adult with an advanced solid tumor such as melanoma, head and neck, liver or kidney cancer. The rearrangement combines TRBV5-6 with TRBJ2-3; 8 central bases correspond to TRBD2. The base sequence is TGTGCCAGCAGCCTGAGCGGGAGTGGGGTCACAGATACGCAGTATTTT. Its protein is CASSLSGSGVTDTQYF.